The sequence of this T cell receptor beta chain was determined in a study of T cell changes during pregnancy in multiple sclerosis (dated by TCRdb to the late 2010s). For the study in its entirety: In women with multiple sclerosis, the researchers looked at how the T cell repertoire shifted as pregnancy progressed.

The sample holds one count of this clone. There is no known antigen for this receptor. One end of the junction is discordant with germline, which a read error may explain. Libraries came from the immunoSEQ multiplex PCR assay. The source is immuneACCESS, and TCRdb retained only in-frame sequences with V and J called. Part of the clones is not carried over; for the studies checked, unresolved V genes explain less than half of this, and the remainder is unexplained. This sample lists some 71,000 clones; under 95% were detected once. The top ten clones comprise more than 1.3% of the sample. From the cysteine through the phenylalanine, the CDR3 covers 16 amino acids. Only CDR3 DNA is held: 48 bases, read in frame from base 1. The germline V gene supplies CDR1 SGHRS and CDR2 YFSETQ.

The rearranged chain carries TRBV5-1 and TRBJ1-6; the best D guess is TRBD1, with 5 bases matching. This clonotype was obtained from a female donor with multiple sclerosis, enrolled in a pregnancy study. The sequencing used peripheral blood, collected in the third trimester of pregnancy. The nucleotides are TGCGCCAGCAGATTGGAAGTCAGCAGGGTATACTCACCCCTCCACTTT. It specifies CASRLEVSRVYSPLHF.